This T cell receptor (beta chain) was sequenced in a study of T cells in Graves' hyperthyroidism and ophthalmopathy. Unmatched junction bases numbered 9, after V lost 0 bases and J lost 7 bases. This CDR3 is 16 amino acids long. Germline loops: CDR1 WNHNN, CDR2 SYGVQD (reference sequence). Patients were aged 18 to 65, had disease duration under 2 months, and had newly diagnosed hyperthyroidism. Uncontrolled infections, other autoimmune diseases, pregnancy or lactation led to exclusion of patients. Researchers took RNA transcripts and amplified the TCR beta CDR3 regions from them. The HTBI set primed first-round TCR CDR3 RT-PCR. Each CDR3 protein gets one entry after TCRdb re-called the multiplex PCR reads with MiXCR. The data show over 650,000 distinct CDR3 sequences, over 15% seen once.

This chain joins TRBV10-1 and TRBJ2-1; 7 bases map to TRBD2. The TCR sequence derives from a man between 18 and 35 years old with Graves' hyperthyroidism. The sequencing sample was made of blood. CDR3 region: CASSESAGLGTNEQFF. In DNA, the CDR3 is TGCGCCAGCAGTGAGTCCGCTGGACTAGGAACAAATGAGCAGTTCTTC.